Listed below are T cell receptor beta chains from one sample, sequenced in a study of OX40 agonist ivuxolimab in advanced cancers. Sequencing was performed with immunoSEQ multiplex PCR; in TCRdb, only in-frame clones are kept and a portion is missing. The table has some 80,000 clones, 80% to 90% seen once. The specimen comprised CD4+ or CD8+ T cells sorted from blood, sampled in a trial of the OX40 agonist ivuxolimab. These receptors originate from an adult with an advanced solid tumor such as melanoma, head and neck, liver or kidney cancer. The CDR3 runs from the conserved cysteine through the conserved F or W. D genes are given only for firm matches. A row's size may be missing; if present it is once, few, many or a size class.

length	V	D	size	J	CDR3	DNA
13	TRBV29-1	-	-	TRBJ2-5	CSVEGRGGETQYF	TGCAGCGTTGAGGGCAGGGGGGGAGAGACCCAGTACTTC
15	TRBV6-6	-	few	TRBJ1-4	CASTQVDPRQEKLFF	TGTGCCAGCACGCAGGTGGATCCCCGGCAAGAAAAACTGTTTTTT
15	TRBV19	-	-	TRBJ2-1	CASSIEDYAYNEQFF	TGTGCCAGTAGTATAGAGGACTACGCTTACAATGAGCAGTTCTTC
15	TRBV7-2	TRBD1	-	TRBJ1-5	CASSFWGTGDQPQHF	TGTGCCAGCAGCTTTTGGGGGACAGGGGATCAGCCCCAGCATTTT
13	TRBV18	TRBD1	-	TRBJ1-1	CASSLGQGTEAFF	TGTGCCAGCTCACTGGGACAGGGCACTGAAGCTTTCTTT
15	TRBV6-1	-	-	TRBJ1-3	CASSEAAGLGNTIYF	TGTGCCAGCAGTGAAGCGGCAGGCCTTGGAAACACCATATATTTT
22	TRBV18	TRBD2	-	TRBJ2-3	CASSPIPRGHGTSGLSTDTQYF	TGTGCCAGCTCACCGATACCCAGGGGGCATGGGACTAGCGGCCTTAGCACAGATACGCAGTATTTT
16	TRBV11-2	TRBD2	once	TRBJ2-2	CASSTARTSGTGELFF	TGTGCCAGCAGCACTGCACGAACTAGCGGCACCGGGGAGCTGTTTTTT
14	TRBV5-4	-	-	TRBJ1-1	CASSLEGRNTEAFF	TGTGCCAGCAGCTTGGAGGGGCGCAACACTGAAGCTTTCTTT
15	TRBV9	TRBD1	-	TRBJ1-2	CASTINAGTDYGYTF	TGTGCCAGCACCATAAACGCCGGGACAGACTATGGCTACACCTTC
15	TRBV5-1	TRBD1	-	TRBJ1-1	CASSLTGGASTEAFF	TGCGCCAGCAGTTTGACAGGGGGCGCGAGCACTGAAGCTTTCTTT
18	TRBV7-2	TRBD2	-	TRBJ2-7	CASSLEVAGGSQFYEQYF	TGTGCCAGCAGCTTAGAAGTAGCGGGGGGGAGTCAATTCTACGAGCAGTACTTC
11	TRBV5-1	-	-	TRBJ2-1	CASSSDREQFF	TGCGCCAGCAGCTCCGACAGAGAGCAGTTCTTC
16	TRBV7-9	TRBD1	-	TRBJ1-3	CASSGTGLYSGNTIYF	TGTGCCAGCAGCGGGACAGGACTATACTCTGGAAACACCATATATTTT
16	TRBV6-1	-	-	TRBJ1-1	CASSGWWANVNTEAFF	TGTGCCAGCAGTGGGTGGTGGGCAAACGTGAACACTGAAGCTTTCTTT
15	TRBV19	TRBD1	-	TRBJ1-5	CASSYRQGEGQPQHF	TGTGCCAGTAGTTACCGACAGGGGGAAGGGCAGCCCCAGCATTTT
14	TRBV11-3	-	-	TRBJ2-3	CASSSAGSKDTQYF	TGTGCCAGCAGCTCGGCAGGGAGTAAAGATACGCAGTATTTT
15	TRBV2	-	-	TRBJ1-5	CASSGAGGKNQPQHF	TGTGCCAGCAGTGGGGCGGGCGGCAAAAATCAGCCCCAGCATTTT
14	TRBV7-2	TRBD2	-	TRBJ2-4	CASSQQGRGDIQYF	TGTGCCAGCAGCCAGCAGGGACGGGGGGACATTCAGTACTTC
15	TRBV5-1	-	-	TRBJ1-1	CASSLAGPGNTEAFF	TGCGCCAGCAGCTTGGCAGGGCCGGGGAACACTGAAGCTTTCTTT
12	TRBV30	-	-	TRBJ2-7	CAWSVSLYEQYF	TGTGCCTGGAGTGTGTCCCTTTACGAGCAGTACTTC
15	TRBV6-6	-	-	TRBJ2-3	CASSYSGENTDTQYF	TGTGCCAGCAGTTACTCGGGGGAAAACACAGATACGCAGTATTTT
14	TRBV18	TRBD1	-	TRBJ2-7	CASSPGTGGYEQYF	TGTGCCAGCTCACCCGGGACAGGGGGCTACGAGCAGTACTTC
15	TRBV5-1	TRBD2	-	TRBJ2-7	CASSLGLAETYEQYF	TGCGCCAGCAGCTTGGGACTAGCGGAGACCTACGAGCAGTACTTC
16	TRBV9	TRBD2	few	TRBJ2-3	CASSVGLPQDRGTQYF	TGTGCCAGCAGCGTGGGACTACCACAAGACCGTGGAACGCAGTATTTT
14	TRBV5-1	-	once	TRBJ2-1	CASSLERSNNEQFF	TGCGCCAGCAGCTTGGAGCGGTCCAACAATGAGCAGTTCTTC
14	TRBV9	-	-	TRBJ2-1	CASSGSSGSNEQFF	TGTGCCAGCAGCGGATCTTCAGGAAGCAATGAGCAGTTCTTC
16	TRBV11-2	-	once	TRBJ2-3	CASRRPGRKSTDTQYF	TGTGCCAGCCGTCGTCCGGGACGGAAAAGCACAGATACGCAGTATTTT
13	TRBV29-1	-	-	TRBJ2-7	CSVEVESSYEQYF	TGCAGCGTTGAAGTAGAGAGCTCCTACGAGCAGTACTTC
14	TRBV5-5	TRBD2	-	TRBJ2-1	CASSFSGGANEQFF	TGTGCCAGCAGCTTTAGCGGGGGGGCCAATGAGCAGTTCTTC
14	TRBV28	-	-	TRBJ2-1	CASSWRRGNDEQFF	TGTGCCAGCAGTTGGCGCAGGGGTAACGATGAGCAGTTCTTC
17	TRBV27	TRBD1	once	TRBJ1-6	CASSLARDRSYNSPLHF	TGTGCCAGCAGTCTCGCCAGGGACAGGTCCTATAATTCACCCCTCCACTTT
15	TRBV5-5	TRBD1	-	TRBJ2-5	CASSLETGEVETQYF	TGTGCCAGCAGCTTGGAGACAGGGGAGGTGGAGACCCAGTACTTC
15	TRBV10-1	TRBD1	once	TRBJ2-5	CASSESRQGVETQYF	TGCGCCAGCAGTGAGTCGAGACAGGGGGTAGAGACCCAGTACTTC
14	TRBV5-6	-	-	TRBJ2-1	CASSHGMWPNEQFF	TGTGCCAGCAGCCATGGTATGTGGCCCAATGAGCAGTTCTTC
12	TRBV10-2	-	-	TRBJ1-1	CASARRISEAFF	TGCGCCAGTGCAAGGCGGATATCTGAAGCTTTCTTT
14	TRBV27	-	-	TRBJ2-3	CASSFRSQEDTQYF	TGTGCCAGCAGTTTCAGGAGTCAAGAAGATACGCAGTATTTT
16	TRBV7-2	-	-	TRBJ2-7	CASSPPGSSYSYEQYF	TGTGCCAGCAGCCCCCCGGGCAGCAGCTACTCCTACGAGCAGTACTTC
13	TRBV7-7	-	-	TRBJ2-1	CASSSGRGNEQFF	TGTGCTAGCAGCTCCGGGCGGGGCAATGAGCAGTTCTTC
14	TRBV9	TRBD1	-	TRBJ2-7	CASSPTGGGHEQYF	TGTGCCAGCAGCCCGACAGGGGGCGGCCACGAGCAGTACTTC
16	TRBV9	TRBD2	-	TRBJ2-5	CASSVGLAGFGETQYF	TGTGCCAGCAGCGTAGGGCTAGCGGGGTTTGGGGAGACCCAGTACTTC
16	TRBV5-6	TRBD1	-	TRBJ2-7	CASSRGTGPLSGEQYF	TGTGCCAGCAGCCGCGGGACAGGGCCCCTCTCTGGGGAGCAGTACTTC
16	TRBV5-1	-	-	TRBJ2-7	CASSLLGPLLSYEQYF	TGCGCCAGCAGCTTGCTAGGACCGTTGCTCTCCTACGAGCAGTACTTC
12	TRBV6-1	-	-	TRBJ2-7	CASSEGTNEQYF	TGTGCCAGCAGTGAAGGGACAAACGAGCAGTACTTC
14	TRBV29-1	-	-	TRBJ1-1	CSVRIGGTDTEAFF	TGCAGCGTTCGGATCGGGGGGACGGACACTGAAGCTTTCTTT
14	TRBV7-8	-	-	TRBJ1-5	CASSSRTANQPQHF	TGTGCCAGCAGCTCACGGACAGCTAATCAGCCCCAGCATTTT
14	TRBV6-5	TRBD1	once	TRBJ1-1	CASSYRGRDTEAFF	TGTGCCAGCAGTTACAGGGGGCGGGACACTGAAGCTTTCTTT
15	TRBV11-3	TRBD2	-	TRBJ2-5	CASSFAGGPEETQYF	TGTGCCAGCAGCTTTGCGGGGGGGCCGGAAGAGACCCAGTACTTC
13	TRBV9	-	once	TRBJ2-5	CASTQTDQETQYF	TGTGCCAGCACCCAGACCGACCAAGAGACCCAGTACTTC
15	TRBV30	TRBD2	-	TRBJ2-1	CAWSVGLAGYNEQFF	TGTGCCTGGAGTGTAGGTCTAGCGGGGTACAATGAGCAGTTCTTC
15	TRBV6-6	TRBD1	-	TRBJ1-4	CASSSLRGTNEKLFF	TGTGCCAGCAGTTCCCTCAGGGGGACTAATGAAAAACTGTTTTTT
12	TRBV29-1	TRBD1	once	TRBJ2-7	CSVAGQVHEQYF	TGCAGCGTGGCGGGACAGGTACACGAGCAGTACTTC
16	TRBV7-6	-	-	TRBJ1-3	CASSLRAADAGNTIYF	TGTGCCAGCAGCTTACGGGCGGCAGATGCCGGAAACACCATATATTTT
15	TRBV5-6	-	-	TRBJ2-3	CASSLAGAGIDTQYF	TGTGCCAGCAGCTTGGCGGGGGCAGGGATAGATACGCAGTATTTT
13	TRBV18	-	-	TRBJ2-1	CASSQGNDNEQFF	TGTGCCAGCTCACAAGGTAATGACAATGAGCAGTTCTTC
13	TRBV7-3	TRBD2	-	TRBJ2-1	CASSPRPGGEQFF	TGTGCCAGCAGCCCCCGTCCGGGGGGAGAGCAGTTCTTC
14	TRBV5-1	TRBD1	-	TRBJ2-5	CASSLTGGAETQYF	TGCGCCAGCAGCTTAACAGGGGGCGCGGAGACCCAGTACTTC
15	TRBV28	TRBD2	-	TRBJ2-5	CASSSWGGGSETQYF	TGTGCCAGCAGTTCATGGGGCGGGGGGTCAGAGACCCAGTACTTC
16	TRBV11-2	-	-	TRBJ2-2	CASSLDHRVATGELFF	TGTGCCAGCAGCTTAGATCACAGGGTGGCCACCGGGGAGCTGTTTTTT